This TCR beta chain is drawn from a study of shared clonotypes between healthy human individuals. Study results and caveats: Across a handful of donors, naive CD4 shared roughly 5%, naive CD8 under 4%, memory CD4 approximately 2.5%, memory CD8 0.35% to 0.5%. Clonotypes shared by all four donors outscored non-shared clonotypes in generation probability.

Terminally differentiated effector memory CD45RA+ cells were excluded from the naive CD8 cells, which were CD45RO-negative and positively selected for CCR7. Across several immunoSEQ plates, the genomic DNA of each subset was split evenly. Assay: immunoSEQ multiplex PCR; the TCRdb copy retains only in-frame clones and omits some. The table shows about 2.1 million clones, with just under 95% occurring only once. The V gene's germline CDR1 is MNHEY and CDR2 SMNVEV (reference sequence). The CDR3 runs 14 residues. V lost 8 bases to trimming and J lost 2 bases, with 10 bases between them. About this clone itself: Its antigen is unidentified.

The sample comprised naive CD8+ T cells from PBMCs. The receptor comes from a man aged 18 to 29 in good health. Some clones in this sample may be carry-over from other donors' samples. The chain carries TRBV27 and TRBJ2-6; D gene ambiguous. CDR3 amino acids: CASSNPTGANVLTF. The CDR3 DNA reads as TGTGCCAGCTCGAACCCCACTGGGGCCAACGTCCTGACTTTC. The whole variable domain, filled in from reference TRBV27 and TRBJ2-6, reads EAQVTQNPRYLITVTGKKLTVTCSQNMNHEYMSWYRQDPGLGLRQIYYSMNVEVTDKGDVPEGYKVSRKEKRNFPLILESPSPNQTSLYFCASSNPTGANVLTFGAGSRLTVL.